This T cell receptor (beta chain) was recorded in a study of neurological immune-mediated disorders. Germline trimming cut 1 base from V and 6 bases from J; bases unmatched to any gene: 7. From germline, CDR1 is MGHRA and CDR2 YSYEKL. This CDR3 spans 15 amino acids. Template-switch 5'RACE cDNA synthesis added a 10-nucleotide unique molecular identifier. Every sequencing run gave over 170 million TCR-beta sequences, taken from 15-18 subjects. TCRdb recomputed calls from the 5' RACE reads with MiXCR, one row per CDR3 protein. This sample has over 45,000 distinct CDR3 sequences, with about 26% found just once. Study-level findings and limits: The most TCR clonal expansion was seen in HTLV-1-associated myelopathy, and the least was seen in multiple sclerosis, which fell below healthy controls.

By sample share, this clonotype is medium-sized. Its antigen remains unknown. The sequence derives from an older woman in good health. The rearrangement uses TRBV4-1 and TRBJ2-7; 9 nucleotides line up with TRBD2. The specimen was PBMCs. CDR3 region: CASSQAVATSGEQYF. The CDR3 coding sequence is TGCGCCAGCAGCCAAGCGGTGGCGACTAGCGGCGAGCAGTACTTC.